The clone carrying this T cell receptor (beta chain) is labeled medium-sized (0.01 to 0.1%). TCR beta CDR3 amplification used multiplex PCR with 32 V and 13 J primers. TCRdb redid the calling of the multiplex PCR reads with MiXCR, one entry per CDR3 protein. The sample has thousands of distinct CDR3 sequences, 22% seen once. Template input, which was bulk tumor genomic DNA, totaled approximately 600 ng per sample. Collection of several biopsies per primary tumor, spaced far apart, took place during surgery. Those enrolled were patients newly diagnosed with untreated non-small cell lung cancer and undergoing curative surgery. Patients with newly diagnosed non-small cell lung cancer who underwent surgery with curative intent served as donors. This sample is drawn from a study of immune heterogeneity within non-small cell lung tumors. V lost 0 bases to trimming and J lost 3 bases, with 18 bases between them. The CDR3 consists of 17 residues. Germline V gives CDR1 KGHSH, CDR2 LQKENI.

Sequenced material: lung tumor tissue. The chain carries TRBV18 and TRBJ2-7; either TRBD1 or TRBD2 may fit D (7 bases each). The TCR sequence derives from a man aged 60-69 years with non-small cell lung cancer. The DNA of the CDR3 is TGTGCCAGCTCACCACCCGAGGGAGGGGGCGGTTTCTACGAGCAGTACTTC. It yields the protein CASSPPEGGGGFYEQYF.